A single sample is the source of the 20 T cell receptor beta chains below, sequenced in a study of T cell repertoires in cytomegalovirus infection. One entry per CDR3 protein results from TCRdb running MiXCR on the reads. The sample contains around 490,000 distinct CDR3 sequences, more than 20% of which appear only once. The sample was PBMCs. These receptors were taken from a human donor in good health (CMV status not recorded). Some clones in this sample may be carry-over from other donors' samples.

In this sample, this clonotype turned up many times. This chain uses TRBV7-2 with TRBJ2-7; D not certain. This CDR3 region has 11 residues. V lost 5 bases, J lost 4 bases, and 6 bases lay in between. From germline, CDR1 is SGHTA and CDR2 FQGNSA. The CDR3: CASSLKYEQYF. In DNA form, the CDR3 reads TGTGCCAGCAGCCTAAAATACGAGCAGTACTTC.

As concerns this clonotype: This may be a read error: a much more frequent sequence differs by one nucleotide. The rearrangement joins TRBV7-8 to TRBJ1-2; 7 positions agree with TRBD1. Germline CDR1 reads SGHVS; CDR2 reads FQNEAQ. This CDR3 has 15 amino acids. The CDR3 DNA reads as TGTACCAGCAGCCAAACGAGGGGGCTGGGCTATGGCTACACCTTC. Translating it yields CTSSQTRGLGYGYTF.

This clonotype has a handful of counts. The CDR3 DNA is TGTGCCAGCAGCTTGGAGGCGTGGGAGACCCAGTACTTC. Its translation is CASSLEAWETQYF. The rearrangement joins TRBV5-6 to TRBJ2-5; D unclear. Trimming took off 0 bases at V and 5 bases at J, with 8 bases between the two ends. Germline V gene lookup returns CDR1 SGHDT and CDR2 YYEEEE. CDR3 size: 13 residues.

The genes are TRBV5-4 and TRBJ1-1, with 8 bases matching TRBD1. The CDR3 consists of 13 residues. Losses at the gene ends were 4 bases for V and 8 bases for J; bases not matched to a gene: 7. Germline V CDR1 and CDR2: SGHNT, YYREEE (reference sequence). CDR3 sequence reads: CASSAHTGGEAFF. DNA of the CDR3: TGTGCCAGCAGCGCACATACAGGGGGGGAAGCTTTCTTT.

In this sample, this clonotype turned up a few times. The chain uses TRBV2 and TRBJ1-5, with D hard to call. The CDR3 covers 13 residues. Germline V gene lookup returns CDR1 SNHLY and CDR2 FYNNEI. V shed 6 bases and J shed 0 bases, with 6 bases lying between them. The CDR3 sequence: CASRENSNQPQHF. CDR3 nucleotides: TGTGCCAGCAGAGAGAATAGCAATCAGCCCCAGCATTTT.

This clonotype appeared a few times. This chain uses TRBV7-2 with TRBJ1-1; D is unresolved. The CDR3 runs 17 residues. With 3 bases removed from V and 1 base from J, the gap between germline ends came to 18 bases. Per germline, CDR1 SGHTA and CDR2 FQGNSA. This CDR3 reads CASSFNAFRVANTEAFF. The CDR3 coding sequence is TGTGCCAGCAGCTTTAATGCGTTCCGGGTGGCGAACACTGAAGCTTTCTTT.

This clonotype was seen many times. The chain uses TRBV11-2 and TRBJ2-1; 8 positions match TRBD2. CDR3 length: 16 residues. Unmatched junction bases numbered 4, after V lost 1 base and J lost 2 bases. CDR1 and CDR2 from the germline V gene are SGHAT and FQNNGV. DNA for the CDR3: TGTGCCAGCAGCTTAGCAGCGGGAGATCCCTACAATGAGCAGTTCTTC. This gives the protein CASSLAAGDPYNEQFF.

This chain uses TRBV7-9 with TRBJ2-1; D gene uncertain. This CDR3 is built from 12 residues. Germline CDR1 reads SEHNR; CDR2 reads FQNEAQ (reference sequence). Between the trimmed V and J ends, which lost 3 bases and 8 bases, there was a span of 8 bases. CDR3 nucleotides: TGTGCCAGCAGCTTTATTATCGATGAGCAGTTCTTC. Protein product: CASSFIIDEQFF.

This clonotype was recorded many times. This chain links TRBV7-6 with TRBJ2-3; 7 nucleotides match TRBD2. V lost 5 bases to trimming and J lost 0 bases; unmatched junction nucleotides: 8. Germline-derived CDR1 and CDR2 are SGHVS and FNYEAQ. This CDR3 contains 16 residues. The CDR3 nucleotides are TGTGCCAGCAGCCGAAACCCTAGCGGAAGCACAGATACGCAGTATTTT. Protein product: CASSRNPSGSTDTQYF.

This CDR3 is CSVEDGRAGVRERRFF. CDR3 bases: TGCAGCGTTGAAGATGGCCGCGCGGGAGTGAGGGAGCGTAGATTCTTC. The chain is built from TRBV29-1 and TRBJ2-1, with 7 bases matching TRBD2. The ends lost 0 bases at V and 16 bases at J; junction bases unmatched: 21. Germline V gene data show CDR1 as SQVTM and CDR2 as ANQGSEA. The length of the CDR3 is 16 residues.

This clonotype was seen ten or more times. The CDR3 DNA is TGTGCCAGCAGCTTCATGGGGGCGGGCTACGAGCAGTACTTC. Amino acid sequence: CASSFMGAGYEQYF. The chain links TRBV7-2 to TRBJ2-7; D perhaps matches TRBD1 (6 bases). This CDR3 comprises 14 residues. Germline-derived CDR1 and CDR2 are SGHTA and FQGNSA. V lost 3 bases and J lost 3, with 12 bases in between.

This clonotype was detected only a few times. This rearrangement joins TRBV20-1 to TRBJ2-3; D gene uncertain. V lost 6 bases and J lost 3, with 10 bases in between. Germline values: CDR1 DFQATT, CDR2 SNEGSKA (reference sequence). CDR3 length: 12 amino acids. Here the CDR3 DNA reads TGCAGTGCCCCGGACCGGACAGATACGCAGTATTTT. It yields the protein CSAPDRTDTQYF.

The chain links TRBV7-2 to TRBJ2-7; D call uncertain. Germline-derived CDR1 and CDR2 are SGHTA and FQGNSA. Trimming pared 1 base from V and 3 bases from J, leaving 13 bases between. The CDR3 runs 15 residues. The CDR3 loop reads CASSLDPGPNYEQYV. CDR3 nucleotide sequence: TGTGCCAGCAGCTTAGACCCCGGACCGAACTACGAGCAGTACGTC.

This chain joins TRBV5-6 and TRBJ2-1, with 7 nucleotides matching TRBD2. V was pared by 1 base and J by 0 bases, with 16 bases of the junction left unmatched. Germline CDR1 and CDR2: SGHDT and YYEEEE. CDR3 length: 20 amino acids. CDR3 in amino acids: CASSLKRDLQLTSSYNEQFF. CDR3 sequence (DNA): TGTGCCAGCAGCTTGAAGCGGGACTTACAACTCACTAGCTCCTACAATGAGCAGTTCTTC.

This clonotype has at least ten counts. The chain has TRBV7-2 and TRBJ2-3; TRBD2 matches at 12 bases. V lost 2 bases and J lost 3; bases outside the gene matches: 3. Germline V gives CDR1 SGHTA, CDR2 FQGNSA. There are 16 residues in the CDR3. For the CDR3, the DNA is TGTGCCAGCAGCTTATGGCTAGCGGGAGGGACAGATACGCAGTATTTT. The encoded protein is CASSLWLAGGTDTQYF.

The J gene is TRBJ2-3, the V gene TRBV5-1, with TRBD2 as a possible D gene (6 bases). Germline V gene data show CDR1 as SGHRS and CDR2 as YFSETQ. V lost 0 bases and J lost 4, with 12 bases in between. This CDR3 comprises 15 residues. The CDR3 sequence: CASSLDRERADTQYF. The CDR3 DNA is TGCGCCAGCAGCTTGGATCGGGAGAGGGCAGATACGCAGTATTTT.

Only a few counts were recorded for this clonotype. V gene TRBV4-1 combines with J gene TRBJ2-5, with 10 positions matching TRBD1. From germline, CDR1 is MGHRA and CDR2 YSYEKL. With 1 base clipped from V and 5 bases from J, the junction kept 4 bases outside the gene matches. The CDR3 contains 15 residues. CDR3 nucleotide sequence: TGCGCCAGCAGCCAAGGGGACAGGGGTTTGGAGACCCAGTACTTC. This gives the protein CASSQGDRGLETQYF.

The chain joins TRBV7-2 to TRBJ2-5; D might be TRBD2 (5 bases). This CDR3 has 14 amino acids. Trimming removed 5 bases from V and 2 bases from J, with 12 bases in between. Germline-derived CDR1 and CDR2 are SGHTA and FQGNSA. The CDR3 protein is CASSPRRWQETQYF. The CDR3 nucleotides are TGTGCCAGCAGCCCCCGGAGGTGGCAAGAGACCCAGTACTTC.

The chain has TRBV5-4 and TRBJ1-2; 9 bases are shared with TRBD1. The CDR3 totals 15 residues. CDR1 SGHNT and CDR2 YYREEE come from the germline V gene (reference sequence). V was pared by 4 bases and J by 6 bases, with 10 bases of the junction left unmatched. The CDR3, as DNA: TGTGCCAGCAGCCCAGGGACAGGGTTGAGGGATGGCTACACCTTC. Its protein product is CASSPGTGLRDGYTF.

This CDR3 is CASSLLAGEHDEQFF. The CDR3 DNA is TGTGCCAGCAGCTTACTAGCGGGAGAACACGATGAGCAGTTCTTC. This chain connects TRBV5-6 to TRBJ2-1; 11 bases line up with TRBD2. The V gene end was trimmed by 2 bases and the J gene end by 8 bases; junction bases not matched to a gene: 6. This CDR3 is built from 15 residues. Germline CDR1 reads SGHDT; CDR2 reads YYEEEE.